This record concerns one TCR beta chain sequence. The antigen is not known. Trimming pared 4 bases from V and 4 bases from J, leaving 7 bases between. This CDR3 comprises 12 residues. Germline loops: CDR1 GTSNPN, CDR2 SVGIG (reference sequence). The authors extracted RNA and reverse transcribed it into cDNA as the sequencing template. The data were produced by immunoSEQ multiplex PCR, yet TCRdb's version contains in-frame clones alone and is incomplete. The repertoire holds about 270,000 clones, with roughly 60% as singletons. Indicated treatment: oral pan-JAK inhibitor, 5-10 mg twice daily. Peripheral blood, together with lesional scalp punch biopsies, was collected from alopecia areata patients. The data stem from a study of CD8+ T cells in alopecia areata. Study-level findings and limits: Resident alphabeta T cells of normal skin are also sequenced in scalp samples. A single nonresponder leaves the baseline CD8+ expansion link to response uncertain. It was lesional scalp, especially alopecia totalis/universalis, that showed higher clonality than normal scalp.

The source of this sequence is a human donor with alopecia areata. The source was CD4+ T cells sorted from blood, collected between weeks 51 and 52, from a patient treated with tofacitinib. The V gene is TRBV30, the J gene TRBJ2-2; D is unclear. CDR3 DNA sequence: TGTGCCTGGATTGATAGCACCGGGGAGCTGTTTTTT. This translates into CAWIDSTGELFF.